These T cell receptor beta chains were read from a single sample in a study of cytomegalovirus exposure and HLA in healthy donors. Only in-frame clones appear in the TCRdb table, and some are missing; sequencing was by immunoSEQ multiplex PCR. There are some 120,000 clones in the sample; over 75% occur only once, and more than 1.4% lies in the top ten. The source material was PBMCs. Every receptor here comes from a woman under 30 in good health and CMV-seronegative. CDR3s include the opening cysteine and the closing phenylalanine or tryptophan. The D gene is left open where the match is weak. Some rows mark clone size as missing; the rest say once, few, many or name a class of expanded clone.

>NA|TRBJ2-7|NA|TRBV14
CASSQEISGYSYEQYF
TGTGCCAGCAGCCAAGAGATTAGCGGATACTCCTACGAGCAGTACTTC
>NA|TRBJ1-2|NA|TRBV11-2
CASSPWGGDGYTF
TGTGCCAGCAGCCCGTGGGGGGGAGATGGCTACACCTTC
>NA|TRBJ2-2|TRBD2|TRBV5-4
CASSPEPGLGATGELFF
TGTGCCAGCAGCCCGGAGCCGGGACTAGGGGCCACCGGGGAGCTGTTTTTT
>NA|TRBJ1-3|NA|TRBV6-5
CASSTDSGNTIYF
TGTGCCAGCAGCACCGACAGCGGAAACACCATATATTTT
>NA|TRBJ2-7|NA|TRBV7-9
CASSLVESGDLYEQYF
TGTGCCAGCAGCTTAGTGGAGTCGGGGGATCTCTACGAGCAGTACTTC
>NA|TRBJ2-6|NA|TRBV5-1
CASRKDGSGANGLTF
TGCGCCAGCAGGAAGGACGGTTCTGGGGCCAACGGCCTGACTTTC
>NA|TRBJ2-7|TRBD1|TRBV4-1
CASSHPGQLPYEQYF
TGCGCCAGCAGCCACCCGGGACAGCTCCCTTACGAGCAGTACTTC
>NA|TRBJ1-1|TRBD1|TRBV27
CASSPPGGFGMNTEAFF
TGTGCCAGCAGTCCCCCAGGGGGCTTTGGTATGAACACTGAAGCTTTCTTT
>NA|TRBJ1-3|TRBD1|TRBV4-3
CASSQDTQGGRNTIYF
TGCGCCAGCAGCCAAGATACCCAGGGGGGAAGAAACACCATATATTTT
>NA|TRBJ1-2|TRBD1|TRBV28
CAAMGQGQYGYTF
TGTGCCGCCATGGGACAGGGCCAATATGGCTACACCTTC
>NA|TRBJ1-2|NA|TRBV5-4
CASTSGKDRIYGYTF
TGTGCCAGCACCTCCGGGAAGGACAGAATATATGGCTACACCTTC
>NA|TRBJ1-1|NA|TRBV5-1
CASSLTELDTEAFF
TGCGCCAGCAGCTTAACGGAGTTGGACACTGAAGCTTTCTTT
>NA|TRBJ2-1|TRBD1|TRBV7-2
CASSFPPAGGTYNEQFF
TGTGCCAGCAGCTTCCCCCCCGCAGGGGGTACCTACAATGAGCAGTTCTTC
>NA|TRBJ2-1|TRBD1|TRBV7-9
CASSWDSSYNEQFF
TGTGCCAGCAGCTGGGACAGCTCCTACAATGAGCAGTTCTTC
>NA|TRBJ1-4|TRBD1|TRBV6-1
CASSDMGQRNEKLFF
TGTGCTAGCAGTGACATGGGACAGAGGAATGAAAAACTGTTTTTT
>NA|TRBJ1-2|TRBD1|TRBV10-3
CAISQSGTGRRVNGYTF
TGTGCCATCAGCCAGTCCGGGACAGGAAGAAGAGTCAATGGCTACACCTTC
>NA|TRBJ2-5|NA|TRBV6-5
CASGGGGLETQYF
TGTGCCAGCGGAGGGGGGGGATTAGAGACCCAGTACTTC
>NA|TRBJ2-5|NA|TRBV5-6
CASSPGGAQETQYF
TGTGCCAGCAGCCCCGGAGGAGCTCAAGAGACCCAGTACTTC
>once|TRBJ1-6|NA|TRBV30
CAWTPGGDNSPLHF
TGTGCCTGGACTCCGGGGGGGGATAATTCACCCCTCCACTTT
>NA|TRBJ2-3|NA|TRBV15
CATRERLTDTQYF
TGTGCCACCAGAGAGCGACTGACAGATACGCAGTATTTT
>NA|TRBJ2-5|NA|TRBV2
CASKGRASSQTQYF
TGTGCCAGCAAAGGGCGGGCTAGTAGCCAGACCCAGTACTTC
>NA|TRBJ1-4|TRBD1|TRBV5-5
CASRTGISATNEKLFF
TGTGCCAGCCGGACAGGGATTTCGGCAACTAATGAAAAACTGTTTTTT
>NA|TRBJ2-3|NA|TRBV29-1
CSFIPSIQLGTPTDTQYF
TGCAGCTTTATCCCGTCAATCCAGCTAGGTACGCCGACAGATACGCAGTATTTT
>NA|TRBJ2-2|NA|TRBV2
CASRAGTSGARGTGELFF
TGTGCCAGCAGGGCCGGGACCTCGGGAGCGCGGGGCACCGGGGAGCTGTTTTTT
>NA|TRBJ1-5|NA|TRBV6-4
CASSDGLNQPQHF
TGTGCCAGCAGTGACGGGCTAAATCAGCCCCAGCATTTT
>few|TRBJ1-3|TRBD1|TRBV4-3
CASSLHGGQPGNTIYF
TGCGCCAGCAGCCTTCATGGGGGACAGCCTGGAAACACCATATATTTT
>NA|TRBJ2-7|NA|TRBV18
CASSPPEETTTYEQYF
TGTGCCAGCTCACCACCGGAGGAGACAACCACCTACGAGCAGTACTTC
>NA|TRBJ2-4|NA|TRBV29-1
CSVEVGDGGKNIQYF
TGCAGCGTTGAAGTCGGGGACGGGGGCAAAAACATTCAGTACTTC
>once|TRBJ2-3|NA|TRBV9
CASSVGPNTDTQYF
TGTGCCAGCAGTGTTGGCCCCAACACAGATACGCAGTATTTT
>once|TRBJ1-1|NA|TRBV10-1
CASSGPKWVEGTEAFF
TGCGCCAGCAGTGGCCCAAAGTGGGTCGAGGGCACTGAAGCTTTCTTT
>NA|TRBJ1-1|TRBD1|TRBV18
CASSPYRGEGFF
TGTGCCAGCTCACCTTACAGGGGTGAGGGTTTCTTT
>NA|TRBJ1-1|NA|TRBV11-1
CASSSTLRDVNTEAFF
TGTGCCAGCAGCTCGACGCTCAGGGATGTGAACACTGAAGCTTTCTTT
>few|TRBJ1-4|NA|TRBV10-1
CASSESLESRLGTEINEKLFF
TGCGCCAGCAGTGAGTCGTTGGAGTCTCGACTAGGTACCGAAATTAATGAAAAACTGTTTTTT
>NA|TRBJ2-2|TRBD2|TRBV5-4
CASSHGTSGGAVTGELFF
TGTGCCAGCAGCCACGGGACTAGCGGGGGGGCAGTCACCGGGGAGCTGTTTTTT
>NA|TRBJ2-4|TRBD2|TRBV29-1
CSVGEGTDIQYF
TGCAGCGTGGGGGAGGGGACCGACATTCAGTACTTC
>NA|TRBJ2-1|NA|TRBV14
CASSQDPRGYNEQFF
TGTGCCAGCAGCCAAGATCCTAGAGGGTACAATGAGCAGTTCTTC
>NA|TRBJ2-1|TRBD2|TRBV6-5
CASSYLAGVHNEQFF
TGTGCCAGCAGTTACTTAGCGGGGGTTCACAATGAGCAGTTCTTC
>few|TRBJ2-7|TRBD2|TRBV11-2
CASRGGGGITYEQYF
TGTGCCAGCAGGGGGGGCGGGGGGATAACCTACGAGCAGTACTTC
>NA|TRBJ2-1|NA|TRBV6-5
CASSAGSYNEQFF
TGTGCCAGCAGTGCGGGGTCCTACAATGAGCAGTTCTTC
>large|TRBJ2-7|TRBD2|TRBV6-1
CASSVLAGAPSEQYF
TGTGCCAGCAGTGTACTAGCGGGGGCCCCATCAGAGCAGTACTTC
>NA|TRBJ1-2|TRBD1|TRBV19
CASSKGQGNYGYTF
TGTGCCAGTAGTAAGGGACAGGGGAACTATGGCTACACCTTC
>few|TRBJ2-1|NA|TRBV6-4
CASTLGVEGHNEQFF
TGTGCCAGCACCCTAGGGGTGGAGGGCCACAATGAGCAGTTCTTC
>once|TRBJ2-7|TRBD2|TRBV6-6
CASSPGWEGLDEQYF
TGTGCCAGCAGTCCAGGGTGGGAGGGCTTGGACGAGCAGTACTTC
>NA|TRBJ1-1|TRBD1|TRBV4-1
CASSQMTGSGGTEAFF
TGCGCCAGCAGCCAGATGACAGGGTCGGGGGGGACTGAAGCTTTCTTT
>NA|TRBJ1-4|NA|TRBV5-1
CASSPTGNGPNEKLFF
TGCGCCAGCAGCCCCACCGGGAACGGCCCTAATGAAAAACTGTTTTTT
>NA|TRBJ2-2|TRBD2|TRBV9
CASSVGLAGEAGELFF
TGTGCCAGCAGCGTAGGACTAGCGGGAGAAGCCGGGGAGCTGTTTTTT
>NA|TRBJ2-1|NA|TRBV5-8
CASSLDSIYEQFF
TGTGCCAGCAGCTTGGATAGCATCTATGAGCAGTTCTTC
>NA|TRBJ2-7|NA|TRBV30
CAWNAGSWEQYF
TGTGCCTGGAATGCAGGGTCGTGGGAGCAGTACTTC
>NA|TRBJ1-5|NA|TRBV5-1
CASSLDSRNQPQHF
TGCGCCAGCAGCCTGGACTCCCGCAATCAGCCCCAGCATTTT
>NA|TRBJ1-2|NA|TRBV27
CASSLQGPYGYTF
TGTGCCAGCAGTTTACAGGGGCCCTATGGCTACACCTTC
>NA|TRBJ2-7|TRBD2|TRBV9
CASSPLAASYEQYF
TGTGCCAGCAGCCCGCTAGCGGCCTCCTACGAGCAGTACTTC